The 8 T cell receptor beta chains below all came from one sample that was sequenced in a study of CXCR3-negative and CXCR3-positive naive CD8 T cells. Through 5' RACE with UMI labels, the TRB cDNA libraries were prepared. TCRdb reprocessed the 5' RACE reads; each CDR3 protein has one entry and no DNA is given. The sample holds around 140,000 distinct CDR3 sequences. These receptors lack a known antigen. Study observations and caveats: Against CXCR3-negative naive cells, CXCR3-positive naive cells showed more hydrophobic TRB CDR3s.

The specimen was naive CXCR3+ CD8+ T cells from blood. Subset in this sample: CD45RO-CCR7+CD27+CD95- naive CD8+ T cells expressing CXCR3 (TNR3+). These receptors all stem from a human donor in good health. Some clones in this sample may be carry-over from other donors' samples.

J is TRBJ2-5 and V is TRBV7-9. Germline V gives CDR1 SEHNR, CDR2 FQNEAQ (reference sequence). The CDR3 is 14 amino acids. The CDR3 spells CASSLGRSQETQYF.

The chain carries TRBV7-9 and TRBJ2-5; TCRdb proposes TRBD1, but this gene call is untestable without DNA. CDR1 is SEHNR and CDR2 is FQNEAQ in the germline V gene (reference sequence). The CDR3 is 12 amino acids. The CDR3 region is CASRATGETQYF. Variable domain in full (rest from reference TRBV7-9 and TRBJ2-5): DTGVSQNPRHKITKRGQNVTFRCDPISEHNRLYWYRQTLGQGPEFLTYFQNEAQLEKSRLLSDRFSAERPKGSFSTLEIQRTEQGDSAMYLCASRATGETQYFGPGTRLLVL.

CDR3 residues: CASSLEWTHSEQFF. This chain uses TRBV13 with TRBJ2-1; the TCRdb D gene call, TRBD1, has no DNA to confirm it. Germline CDR1 reads PRHDT; CDR2 reads FYEKMQ (reference sequence). The CDR3 runs to 14 residues. The variable domain in full, with the rest retrieved from reference TRBV13 and TRBJ2-1, is AAGVIQSPRHLIKEKRETATLKCYPIPRHDTVYWYQQGPGQDPQFLISFYEKMQSDKGSIPDRFSAQQFSDYHSELNMSSLELGDSALYFCASSLEWTHSEQFFGPGTRLTVL.

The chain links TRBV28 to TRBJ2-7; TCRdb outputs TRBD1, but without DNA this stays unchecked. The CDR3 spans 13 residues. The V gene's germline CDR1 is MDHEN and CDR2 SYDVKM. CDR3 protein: CASSTWDSYEQYF. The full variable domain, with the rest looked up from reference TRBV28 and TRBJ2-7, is DVKVTQSSRYLVKRTGEKVFLECVQDMDHENMFWYRQDPGLGLRLIYFSYDVKMKEKGDIPEGYSVSREKKERFSLILESASTNQTSMYLCASSTWDSYEQYFGPGTRLTVT.

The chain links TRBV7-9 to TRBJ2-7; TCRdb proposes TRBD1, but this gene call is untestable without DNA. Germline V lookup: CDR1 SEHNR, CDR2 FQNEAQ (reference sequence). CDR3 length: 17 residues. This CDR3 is CASSSVGTGTLSYEQYF.

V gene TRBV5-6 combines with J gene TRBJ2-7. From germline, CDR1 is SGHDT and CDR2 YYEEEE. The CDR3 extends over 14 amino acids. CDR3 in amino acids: CASSLPAQAYEQYF.

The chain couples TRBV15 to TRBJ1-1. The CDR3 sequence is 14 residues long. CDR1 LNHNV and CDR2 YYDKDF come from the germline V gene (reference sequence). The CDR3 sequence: CATSRDIGYTEAFF.

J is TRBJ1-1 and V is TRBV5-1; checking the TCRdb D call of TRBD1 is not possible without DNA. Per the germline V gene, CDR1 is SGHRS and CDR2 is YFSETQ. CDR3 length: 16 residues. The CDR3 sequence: CASSSLDRGYNTEAFF.